The following is a T cell receptor (beta chain) sequence with its context. V lost 7 bases and J lost 6; bases outside the gene matches: 14. The CDR3 is made up of 15 amino acids. Germline lookup yields CDR1 MNHEY and CDR2 SVGAGI. Sequenced by immunoSEQ multiplex PCR; TCRdb stores in-frame clones only, minus some. The sample includes under 100,000 clones, roughly 90% of them seen just once. The data were taken from a study of blood T cell repertoires in COVID-19. The specimen was peripheral blood. The clonotype comes from a woman in her seventies with acute or convalescent COVID-19. This sequence joins TRBV6-5 and TRBJ1-1; 7 bases are shared with TRBD1. The CDR3 DNA is TGTGCCAGCAAAAGTACAGGGGCCCTAAGAGCTGAAGCTTTCTTT. Its protein is CASKSTGALRAEAFF.